These 26 T cell receptor beta chains were sequenced from one sample in a study of blood T cell repertoires in COVID-19 (dated by TCRdb to 2018 to 2021). The protocol used for the library was the immunoSEQ multiplex PCR assay. TCRdb carries this immuneACCESS record with in-frame sequences only. Its versions omit some clonotypes, under half of them owing to an unresolved V gene in the studies checked, with the rest unexplained. This sample is represented by roughly 300,000 clones; 85% to 90% of them were singletons. Jointly, the top ten make up 8.5% to 12% of the sample. The sample comprised PBMCs or T cells enriched from blood (not recorded which). The receptors originated from a woman aged 18-30 years who had recovered from COVID-19.

Points on this clone: Mismatch with germline at one junction end may stem from a read error. The rearrangement links TRBV28 to TRBJ1-2; perhaps TRBD1 as D (6 bases). This CDR3 region has 13 residues. Looked up from germline, CDR1 is MDHEN and CDR2 is SYDVKM. The CDR3 sequence: CTSSLLGRGGYTF. The CDR3 DNA reads as TGTACCAGCAGTTTGTTGGGCAGGGGCGGCTACACCTTC.

This chain joins TRBV10-3 and TRBJ1-2; 10 bases fit TRBD1. Per the germline V gene, CDR1 is ENHRY and CDR2 is SYGVKD. Trimming at V came to 4 bases and at J to 4 bases, leaving 3 bases not matched to a gene. CDR3 length: 14 amino acids. The CDR3 sequence is CAISGTGGGYGYTF. The DNA of the CDR3 is TGTGCCATCAGTGGGACAGGGGGGGGCTATGGCTACACCTTC.

V is TRBV12-5 and J is TRBJ1-2; tentatively, D is TRBD1 (5 bases). Germline V lookup: CDR1 LGHNT, CDR2 FRNRAP. The CDR3 is 12 amino acids. V was trimmed by 3 bases and J by 6 bases, leaving 8 bases between them. In DNA, the CDR3 is TGTGCTAGTGGTTTAGGGACTGATGGCTACACCTTC. Translating it yields CASGLGTDGYTF.

V is TRBV6-2 or TRBV6-3 and J is TRBJ1-2; 9 nucleotides agree with TRBD1. The CDR3 contains 15 residues. V was clipped by 6 bases and J by 4 bases; unmatched bases: 9. CDR1 is MNHEY, CDR2 SVGEGT, per germline. The CDR3 DNA is TGTGCCAGCAGCCGTCCGGGACAGGGTCCCTATGGCTACACCTTC. Its protein is CASSRPGQGPYGYTF.

The V and J genes are TRBV2 and TRBJ2-2, with 11 bases matching TRBD2. Losses at the gene ends were 7 bases for V and 5 bases for J; bases not matched to a gene: 0. CDR3 length: 13 residues. Germline V gene sequence: CDR1 SNHLY, CDR2 FYNNEI. CDR3 nucleotide sequence: TGTGCCAGCACTAGCGGGAGGACCGGGGAGCTGTTTTTT. Residues: CASTSGRTGELFF.

The gene calls are TRBV7-8 and TRBJ2-3; 15 nucleotides line up with TRBD2. Germline CDR1 reads SGHVS; CDR2 reads FQNEAQ. The CDR3 has 18 amino acids. V dropped 3 bases and J dropped 2; count of bases not matched to a gene: 6. DNA of the CDR3: TGTGCCAGCAGCTTGATAAGGACTAGCGGGGGGGTCACAGATACGCAGTATTTT. It encodes CASSLIRTSGGVTDTQYF.

This chain joins TRBV7-3 and TRBJ2-7, with TRBD1 matching over 7 bases. V trimming: 8 bases; J trimming: 3 bases; junction bases outside the gene matches: 4. The length of the CDR3 is 12 residues. Germline V gene sequence: CDR1 SGHTA, CDR2 FQGTGA. The CDR3 region has the DNA TGTGCCAGCGTAACAGGGGACTACGAGCAGTACTTC. This sequence encodes CASVTGDYEQYF.

The J gene is TRBJ1-1, the V gene TRBV28; unclear D gene. The germline V gene encodes CDR1 MDHEN and CDR2 SYDVKM. V shed 2 bases and J shed 11 bases, with 15 bases lying between them. The CDR3 consists of 13 residues. CDR3 loop: CASSLQDGGGAFF. DNA for the CDR3: TGTGCCAGCAGTTTACAAGACGGCGGAGGCGCTTTCTTT.

This chain links TRBV7-3 with TRBJ1-5; 10 nucleotides agree with TRBD1. This CDR3 comprises 20 residues. Trimming removed 5 bases from V and 1 base from J; junction bases left unmatched: 17. From germline, CDR1 is SGHTA and CDR2 FQGTGA. The CDR3 loop is CASSPRPGQGKAVSNQPQHF. The CDR3 DNA reads as TGTGCCAGCAGCCCTCGACCGGGACAGGGGAAAGCGGTAAGCAATCAGCCCCAGCATTTT.

The chain couples TRBV14 to TRBJ2-7; tentative D call: TRBD2 (6 bases). Germline CDR1 reads SGHDN; CDR2 reads FVKESK. The CDR3 contains 17 residues. Trimming cost V 0 bases and J 5 bases, with 20 bases left between them. The CDR3 DNA follows: TGTGCCAGCAGCCAAGATCCGGCGGGATCTTTTAACCACGAGCAGTACTTC. This codes for CASSQDPAGSFNHEQYF. The full variable domain, completed using reference TRBV14 and TRBJ2-7, is EAGVTQFPSHSVIEKGQTVTLRCDPISGHDNLYWYRRVMGKEIKFLLHFVKESKQDESGMPNNRFLAERTGGTYSTLKVQPAELEDSGVYFCASSQDPAGSFNHEQYFGPGTRLTVT.

The gene calls are TRBV27 and TRBJ2-6; the D gene is possibly TRBD1 (6 bases). The CDR3 length is 19 residues. V lost 0 bases, J lost 1 base, and 16 bases lay in between. The germline V gene has CDR1 MNHEY and CDR2 SMNVEV (reference sequence). The CDR3, as DNA: TGTGCCAGCAGTTTATCGTCGGGACACCTGATTTCTGGGGCCAACGTCCTGACTTTC. It codes for CASSLSSGHLISGANVLTF.

The chain links TRBV5-1 to TRBJ1-6; D perhaps matches TRBD1 (6 bases). Per germline, CDR1 SGHRS and CDR2 YFSETQ. V was cut by 3 bases and J by 4 bases, with 17 bases left in between. CDR3 size: 17 residues. The CDR3 spells CASSSFPEGGYNSPLHF. The CDR3 nucleotides are TGCGCCAGCAGCTCCTTTCCCGAAGGGGGTTATAATTCACCCCTCCACTTT.

The chain recombines TRBV5-8 with TRBJ1-4, with TRBD1 matching 8 bases. The length of the CDR3 is 16 residues. The V and J ends lost 4 bases and 13 bases, in that order; junction bases with no gene match: 18. The germline gives CDR1 SGHTS, CDR2 YDEGEE. The CDR3 nucleotides read TGTGCCAGCAGCCCCACCGGGACAGGAATTGCCAAGGGACTGTTTTTT. As protein: CASSPTGTGIAKGLFF.

The J gene is TRBJ1-4, the V gene TRBV6-5, with D tentatively TRBD1 (5 bases). The V gene's germline CDR1 is MNHEY and CDR2 SVGAGI. The length of the CDR3 is 15 residues. V lost 7 bases to trimming and J lost 0 bases, with 12 bases between them. The CDR3 region is CASKRGPSTNEKLFF. CDR3 nucleotides: TGTGCCAGCAAGCGGGGACCTTCAACTAATGAAAAACTGTTTTTT.

The CDR3 here is CASRMSGLSDEKLFF. CDR3 bases: TGTGCCAGCAGGATGAGTGGACTGTCGGATGAAAAACTGTTTTTT. The chain joins TRBV6-5 to TRBJ1-4; D unresolved. Trimming took off 6 bases at V and 6 bases at J, with 17 bases between the two ends. The CDR3 is made up of 15 amino acids. The germline gives CDR1 MNHEY, CDR2 SVGAGI.

V usage is TRBV2 and J usage is TRBJ1-3; 9 bases agree with TRBD1. With V trimmed by 2 bases and J by 4 bases, 3 bases remained unmatched. Germline CDR1 is SNHLY and CDR2 is FYNNEI. The CDR3 runs to 15 residues. This CDR3 reads CASSERGQGGNTIYF. As DNA, the CDR3 is TGTGCCAGCAGTGAACGGGGACAGGGAGGAAACACCATATATTTT.

The V call is TRBV6-5, the J call TRBJ2-3; 10 nucleotides align to TRBD2. CDR1 MNHEY and CDR2 SVGAGI come from the germline V gene. Trimming took 5 bases from V and 2 from J; bases not matched to a gene: 4. The CDR3 totals 15 residues. CDR3 DNA sequence: TGTGCCAGCAGTAGGACTAGCGGTTACACAGATACGCAGTATTTT. It codes for CASSRTSGYTDTQYF.

The chain is built from TRBV9 and TRBJ2-2, with D possibly being TRBD1 (6 bases). This CDR3 is 15 amino acids long. Trimming shortened V by 1 base and J by 6 bases, and 13 bases separated the two germline ends. Germline values: CDR1 SGDLS, CDR2 YYNGEE. The DNA for the CDR3 is TGTGCCAGCAGCGTAAGAGCCAGGGGCCCCGGGGAGCTGTTTTTT. Residues: CASSVRARGPGELFF.

V is TRBV20-1 and J is TRBJ2-7; 15 bases align to TRBD2. Germline assignment: CDR1 DFQATT and CDR2 SNEGSKA (reference sequence). V trimming: 6 bases; J trimming: 6 bases; junction bases outside the gene matches: 9. This CDR3 is 15 amino acids long. CDR3 sequence reads: CSASRTSGGASEQYF. CDR3 nucleotide sequence: TGCAGTGCGAGTCGGACTAGCGGGGGGGCCAGCGAGCAGTACTTC.

J is TRBJ1-1 and V is TRBV5-1; unclear D gene. V lost 1 base and J lost 5, with 9 bases in between. The CDR3 is 13 amino acids. Germline loops: CDR1 SGHRS, CDR2 YFSETQ. The CDR3 sequence: CASSLNLETEAFF. DNA for the CDR3: TGCGCCAGCAGCTTGAATTTGGAGACTGAAGCTTTCTTT.

This clone was observed a few times. The V and J genes are TRBV10-2 and TRBJ1-6, with 10 bases that match TRBD1. Germline CDR1 WSHSY, CDR2 SAAADI. The CDR3 extends over 14 amino acids. V gave up 8 bases and J gave up 7 bases; unmatched junction bases: 5. CDR3 bases: TGCGCCAGCTCGGTGGGACAGGGGAATTCACCCCTCCACTTT. Translated, it gives CASSVGQGNSPLHF.

The chain combines TRBV2 with TRBJ2-3; 9 bases are shared with TRBD2. Germline CDR1 and CDR2: SNHLY and FYNNEI. Trimming cost V 2 bases and J 2 bases; bases outside gene matches: 2. This CDR3 spans 15 amino acids. For the CDR3, the DNA is TGTGCCAGCAGTGAATCTAGCGGGGTCACAGATACGCAGTATTTT. The encoded protein is CASSESSGVTDTQYF.

V usage is TRBV5-1 and J usage is TRBJ2-2; TRBD2 aligns across 9 bases. From germline, CDR1 is SGHRS and CDR2 YFSETQ. Trimming at V came to 1 base and at J to 4 bases, leaving 5 bases not matched to a gene. There are 16 residues in the CDR3. Written as DNA, the CDR3 is TGCGCCAGCAGCTTGTCTAGCGGGGTATTCACCGGGGAGCTGTTTTTT. Its protein product is CASSLSSGVFTGELFF.

There are a few counts of this clone. V usage is TRBV2 and J usage is TRBJ1-2; D gene uncertain. Trimming pared 6 bases from V and 6 bases from J, leaving 14 bases between. In germline, CDR1 is SNHLY, CDR2 FYNNEI. The CDR3 sequence is 13 residues long. The CDR3 is CASRRGKWDGYTF. The CDR3 nucleotides are TGTGCCAGCAGGCGGGGAAAGTGGGATGGCTACACCTTC.

V is TRBV7-9 and J is TRBJ2-3; D possibly corresponds to TRBD1 (6 bases). CDR3 size: 16 residues. Germline V gene data show CDR1 as SEHNR and CDR2 as FQNEAQ (reference sequence). Trimming took off 2 bases at V and 2 bases at J, with 14 bases between the two ends. The DNA for the CDR3 is TGTGCCAGCAGCTTATCCAGACAGGCGTTCACAGATACGCAGTATTTT. Protein sequence: CASSLSRQAFTDTQYF.

The J gene is TRBJ1-2, the V gene TRBV25-1; 10 bases map to TRBD1. The CDR3 sequence is 15 residues long. Trimming at V came to 3 bases and at J to 3 bases, leaving 4 bases not matched to a gene. Looked up from germline, CDR1 is MGHDK and CDR2 is SYGVNS. The CDR3 nucleotides are TGTGCCAGCAGTGAGACCGGGACAGGGGACTATGGCTACACCTTC. It yields the protein CASSETGTGDYGYTF.